This TCR beta chain was profiled in a study of blood T cell repertoires in COVID-19. Sequencing used immunoSEQ multiplex PCR; TCRdb keeps in-frame clones, though not all of them. Here the sample spans 100,000 to 150,000 clones, 65% to 90% being singletons. The germline gives CDR1 GTSNPN, CDR2 SVGIG (reference sequence). The ends lost 4 bases at V and 5 bases at J; junction bases unmatched: 20. The CDR3 is 18 residues long. The sample taken for sequencing was peripheral blood. This chain joins TRBV30 and TRBJ2-3; TRBD1 aligns across 8 bases. The origin of this receptor is an older man with active or convalescent COVID-19. CDR3 bases: TGTGCCTGGATTTTCCGGACAGGGATTATCTTGGTGGTAGATACGCAGTATTTT. Translated: CAWIFRTGIILVVDTQYF.